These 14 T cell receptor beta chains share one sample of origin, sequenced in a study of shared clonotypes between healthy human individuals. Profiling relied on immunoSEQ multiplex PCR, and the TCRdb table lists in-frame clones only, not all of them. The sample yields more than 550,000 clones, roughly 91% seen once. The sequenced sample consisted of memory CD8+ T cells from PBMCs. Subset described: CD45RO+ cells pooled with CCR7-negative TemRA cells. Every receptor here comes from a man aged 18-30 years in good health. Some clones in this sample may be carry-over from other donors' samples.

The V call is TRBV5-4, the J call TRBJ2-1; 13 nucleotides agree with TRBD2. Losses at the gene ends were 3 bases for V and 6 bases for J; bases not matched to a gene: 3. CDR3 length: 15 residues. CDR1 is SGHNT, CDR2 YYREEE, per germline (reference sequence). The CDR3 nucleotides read TGTGCCAGCAGCTGGGGACTAGCGGGAATCAATGAGCAGTTCTTC. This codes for CASSWGLAGINEQFF.

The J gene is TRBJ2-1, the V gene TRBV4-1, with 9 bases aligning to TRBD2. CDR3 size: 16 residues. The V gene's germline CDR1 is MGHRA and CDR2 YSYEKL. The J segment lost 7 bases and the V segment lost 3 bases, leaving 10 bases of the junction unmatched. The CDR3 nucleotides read TGCGCCAGCAGCCAGGGCTTGGGACTAGCTTTGAATGAGCAGTTCTTC. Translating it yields CASSQGLGLALNEQFF.

For the CDR3, the DNA is TGTGCCAGCAGTCTTACTAGAGCCAAATACGAGCAGTACTTC. Translated, it gives CASSLTRAKYEQYF. The genes are TRBV2 and TRBJ2-7; possibly TRBD2 for D (5 bases). The CDR3 spans 14 residues. CDR1 SNHLY and CDR2 FYNNEI come from the germline V gene. With 5 bases removed from V and 4 bases from J, the gap between germline ends came to 15 bases.

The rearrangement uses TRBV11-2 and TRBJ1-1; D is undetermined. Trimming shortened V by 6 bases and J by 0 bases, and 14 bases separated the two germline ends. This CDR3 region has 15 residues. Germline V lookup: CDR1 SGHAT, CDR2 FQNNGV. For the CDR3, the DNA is TGTGCCAGCAGTCCCCCGGGAGGGTTGAACACTGAAGCTTTCTTT. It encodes CASSPPGGLNTEAFF.

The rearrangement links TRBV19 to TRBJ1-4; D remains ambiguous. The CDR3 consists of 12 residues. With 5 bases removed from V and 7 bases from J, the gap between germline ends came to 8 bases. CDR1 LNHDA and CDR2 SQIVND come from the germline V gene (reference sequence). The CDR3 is CASSALAEKLFF. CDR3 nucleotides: TGTGCCAGTAGTGCCTTGGCTGAAAAACTGTTTTTT.

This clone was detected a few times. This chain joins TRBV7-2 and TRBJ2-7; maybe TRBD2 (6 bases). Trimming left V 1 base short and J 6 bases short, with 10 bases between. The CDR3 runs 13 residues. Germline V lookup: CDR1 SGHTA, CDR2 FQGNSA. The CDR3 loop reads CASSLGGLSEQYF. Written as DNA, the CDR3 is TGTGCCAGCAGCTTAGGGGGACTCTCCGAGCAGTACTTC.

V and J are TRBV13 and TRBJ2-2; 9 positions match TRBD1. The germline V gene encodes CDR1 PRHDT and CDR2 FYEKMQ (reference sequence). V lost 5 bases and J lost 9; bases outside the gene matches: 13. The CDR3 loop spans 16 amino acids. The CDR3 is CASSQGQGEGYRELFF. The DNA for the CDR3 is TGTGCCAGCAGCCAGGGACAGGGCGAAGGGTATCGGGAGCTGTTTTTT.

CDR3 sequence: CASSLGTSSWETQYF. CDR3 DNA: TGTGCCAGCAGCCTAGGGACTAGCTCTTGGGAGACCCAGTACTTC. The chain recombines TRBV7-3 with TRBJ2-5; 9 bases agree with TRBD2. Germline CDR1 SGHTA, CDR2 FQGTGA. The length of the CDR3 is 15 residues. V gave up 5 bases and J gave up 5 bases; unmatched junction bases: 9.

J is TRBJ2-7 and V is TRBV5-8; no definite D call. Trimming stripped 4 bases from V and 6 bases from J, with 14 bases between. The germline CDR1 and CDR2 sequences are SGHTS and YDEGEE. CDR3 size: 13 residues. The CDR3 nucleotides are TGTGCCAGCAGCCCAGGATGGACGCTCGAGCAGTACTTC. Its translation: CASSPGWTLEQYF.

The CDR3 loop is CASRPNTEAFF. The CDR3 DNA reads TGTGCCAGCAGACCGAACACTGAAGCTTTCTTT. The chain combines TRBV11-1 with TRBJ1-1; unclear D gene. The CDR3 loop spans 11 amino acids. Trimming stripped 6 bases from V and 1 base from J, with 3 bases between. CDR1 SGHAT and CDR2 FQDESV come from the germline V gene (reference sequence).

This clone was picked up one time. The CDR3 bases are TGTGCCAGCAGCGATCCGGGACTGGTAAACACCGGGGAGCTGTTTTTT. Its protein product is CASSDPGLVNTGELFF. The rearrangement links TRBV28 to TRBJ2-2; a weak D match, TRBD2 (6 bases). The germline CDR1 and CDR2 sequences are MDHEN and SYDVKM. There are 16 residues in the CDR3. V was shortened by 6 bases and J by 2 bases, with 16 bases between the two germline ends.

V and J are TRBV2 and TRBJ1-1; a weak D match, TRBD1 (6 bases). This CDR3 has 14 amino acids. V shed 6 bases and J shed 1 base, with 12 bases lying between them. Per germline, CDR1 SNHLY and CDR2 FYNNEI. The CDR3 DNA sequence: TGTGCCAGCAGGCAACCGACAGGGAACACTGAAGCTTTCTTT. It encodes CASRQPTGNTEAFF.

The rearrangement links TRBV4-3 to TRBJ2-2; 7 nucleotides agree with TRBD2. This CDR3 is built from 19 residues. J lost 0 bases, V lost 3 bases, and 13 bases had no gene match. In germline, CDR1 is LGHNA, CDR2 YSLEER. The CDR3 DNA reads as TGCGCCAGCAGCCACCCGGGGAGGGGATTTAAACCGAACACCGGGGAGCTGTTTTTT. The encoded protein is CASSHPGRGFKPNTGELFF.

This CDR3 reads CASSPRDRGRRDSYEQYF. In DNA, the CDR3 is TGTGCCAGCAGCCCACGGGACAGGGGGAGAAGGGACTCCTACGAGCAGTACTTC. J is TRBJ2-7 and V is TRBV21-1; the listed D gene, TRBD1, was not tested against the DNA. TRBV21-1 counts as a pseudogene. This CDR3 spans 18 amino acids.